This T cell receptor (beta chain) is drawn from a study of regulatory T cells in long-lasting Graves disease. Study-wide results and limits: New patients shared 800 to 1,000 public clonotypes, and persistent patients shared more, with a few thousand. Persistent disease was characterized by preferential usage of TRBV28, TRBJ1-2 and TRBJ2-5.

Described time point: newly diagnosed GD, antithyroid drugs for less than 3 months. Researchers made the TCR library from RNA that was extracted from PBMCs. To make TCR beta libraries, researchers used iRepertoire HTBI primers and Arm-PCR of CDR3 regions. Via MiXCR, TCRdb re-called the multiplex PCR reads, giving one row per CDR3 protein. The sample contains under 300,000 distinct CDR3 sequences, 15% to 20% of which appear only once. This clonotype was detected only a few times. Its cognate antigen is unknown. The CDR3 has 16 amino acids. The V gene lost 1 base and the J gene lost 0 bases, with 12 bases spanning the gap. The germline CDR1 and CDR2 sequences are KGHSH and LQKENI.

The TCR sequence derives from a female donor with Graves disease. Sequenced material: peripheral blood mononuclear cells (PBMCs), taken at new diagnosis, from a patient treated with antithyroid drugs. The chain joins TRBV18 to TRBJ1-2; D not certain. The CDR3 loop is CASSPLDGSANYGYTF. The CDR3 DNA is TGTGCCAGCTCACCACTCGACGGATCAGCTAACTATGGCTACACCTTC.